One and the same sample provided the 24 T cell receptor beta chains below, sequenced in a study of patients and donors after allogeneic stem cell transplantation. TCRdb ran MiXCR on the RT-PCR reads and lists one entry per CDR3 protein. The table has 9,000 to 10,000 distinct CDR3 sequences, approximately 6.3% seen once. The sequencing sample was made of blood, either unsorted or a sorted T cell fraction (not recorded which). The receptor set was obtained from a human donor who was either an allogeneic HSCT recipient or a stem cell or donor lymphocyte infusion donor (not recorded which). It is not recorded whose cells these are; they may come from a transplant donor.

This clonotype was picked up a small number of times. This chain uses TRBV20-1 with TRBJ2-3; 12 nucleotides line up with TRBD2. CDR3 size: 16 residues. The germline gives CDR1 DFQATT, CDR2 SNEGSKA (reference sequence). After removal of 6 bases from V and 3 bases from J, the junction contained 10 bases not matched to a gene. CDR3 DNA: TGCAGTGCGCCGGGGACTAGCGGGTGGGGGACAGATACGCAGTATTTT. It translates to CSAPGTSGWGTDTQYF.

This clonotype was seen ten or more times. This chain links TRBV20-1 with TRBJ1-1, with TRBD1 as a possible D gene (6 bases). V lost 6 bases and J 6 bases, leaving 11 bases between the germline ends. The CDR3 covers 11 residues. Germline V lookup: CDR1 DFQATT, CDR2 SNEGSKA (reference sequence). DNA of the CDR3: TGCAGTGCCGAACAGGGCTCTGAAGCTTTCTTT. Protein sequence: CSAEQGSEAFF.

The CDR3 nucleotides are TGTGCCAGCAGTTTGATCGCCGTCTCTGGGGCCAACGTCCTGACTTTC. This codes for CASSLIAVSGANVLTF. The chain couples TRBV28 to TRBJ2-6; D remains ambiguous. V lost 3 bases and J lost 0, with 9 bases in between. Germline values: CDR1 MDHEN, CDR2 SYDVKM. CDR3 size: 16 residues.

V usage is TRBV19 and J usage is TRBJ2-2; D gene uncertain. The V gene lost 8 bases and the J gene lost 3 bases, with 13 bases spanning the gap. CDR3 length: 14 amino acids. Germline CDR1 and CDR2: LNHDA and SQIVND (reference sequence). The DNA for the CDR3 is TGTGCCAGTTCCGGCTCAGCTTACACCGGGGAGCTGTTTTTT. It translates to CASSGSAYTGELFF. Complete variable domain (other parts from reference TRBV19 and TRBJ2-2): DGGITQSPKYLFRKEGQNVTLSCEQNLNHDAMYWYRQDPGQGLRLIYYSQIVNDFQKGDIAEGYSVSREKKESFPLTVTSAQKNPTAFYLCASSGSAYTGELFFGEGSRLTVL.

This clonotype has ten or more counts. V is TRBV7-2 and J is TRBJ2-5; TRBD2 aligns across 11 bases. The germline V gene encodes CDR1 SGHTA and CDR2 FQGNSA. The CDR3 has 13 amino acids. V lost 10 bases to trimming and J lost 7 bases; unmatched junction nucleotides: 8. The CDR3 loop reads CATITSGGGTQYF. The CDR3 DNA is TGTGCCACCATAACTAGCGGGGGAGGGACCCAGTACTTC.

This clonotype turned up a few times. The rearrangement links TRBV6-2 or TRBV6-3 to TRBJ2-1; possibly TRBD2 for D (6 bases). The CDR3 length is 15 residues. Germline CDR1 and CDR2: MNHEY and SVGEGT. V was pared by 2 bases and J by 4 bases, with 12 bases between. CDR3 DNA: TGTGCCAGCAGTTACGGGCCTAGCGAATACAATGAGCAGTTCTTC. Its protein is CASSYGPSEYNEQFF.

Here the CDR3 reads CASSLWLAGTDTQYF. For the CDR3, the DNA is TGTGCCAGCAGCTTATGGCTAGCGGGCACAGATACGCAGTATTTT. The rearrangement uses TRBV7-2 and TRBJ2-3; 7 bases match TRBD2. This CDR3 has 15 residues. J was trimmed by 1 base and V by 2 bases; bases with no gene match: 3. The germline CDR1 and CDR2 sequences are SGHTA and FQGNSA.

This clonotype ranks as medium-sized. This rearrangement joins TRBV7-2 to TRBJ1-1; 7 bases align to TRBD1. The trim removed 4 bases at V and 0 bases at J, leaving 2 bases unmatched. The CDR3 loop spans 14 amino acids. In germline, CDR1 is SGHTA, CDR2 FQGNSA. The CDR3 here is CASSSQGLNTEAFF. The CDR3 DNA is TGTGCCAGCAGCTCACAGGGGTTGAACACTGAAGCTTTCTTT.

Many counts were recorded for this clonotype. The chain links TRBV3-1 to TRBJ1-5, with no clear D. The V gene lost 4 bases and the J gene lost 4 bases, with 8 bases spanning the gap. Germline-derived CDR1 and CDR2 are LGHDT and YNNKEL (reference sequence). The CDR3 covers 13 residues. The CDR3, as DNA: TGTGCCAGCAGCCCCGGGATGAATCAGCCCCAGCATTTT. This gives the protein CASSPGMNQPQHF.

The chain is built from TRBV11-1 and TRBJ2-3; D perhaps matches TRBD2 (5 bases). V was clipped by 5 bases and J by 4 bases, with 13 bases between them. The CDR3 contains 14 residues. Germline assignment: CDR1 SGHAT and CDR2 FQDESV (reference sequence). CDR3 protein: CASSDPSRADTQYF. CDR3 nucleotides: TGTGCCAGCAGCGACCCCTCGCGGGCAGATACGCAGTATTTT.

Many counts were recorded for this clonotype. V gene TRBV15 combines with J gene TRBJ1-2, with D maybe TRBD1 (5 bases). Germline V gives CDR1 LNHNV, CDR2 YYDKDF (reference sequence). Trimming stripped 0 bases from V and 1 base from J, with 18 bases between. The CDR3 length is 18 residues. CDR3 nucleotide sequence: TGTGCCACCAGCAGAGACCTCAGACAGTTAAGCAGTAACTATGGCTACACCTTC. It yields the protein CATSRDLRQLSSNYGYTF.

At least ten counts were recorded for this clonotype. V and J are TRBV6-2 or TRBV6-3 and TRBJ1-5; 8 nucleotides agree with TRBD1. CDR1 is MNHEY, CDR2 SVGEGT, per germline. The CDR3 extends over 16 amino acids. Trimming at V came to 4 bases and at J to 0 bases, leaving 5 bases not matched to a gene. In DNA form, the CDR3 reads TGTGCCAGCAGTTCGTCCGGGACAGGTAGCAATCAGCCCCAGCATTTT. Amino acid sequence: CASSSSGTGSNQPQHF.

This clonotype has more than one count but fewer than ten. The gene calls are TRBV28 and TRBJ1-2; unclear D gene. V was pared by 8 bases and J by 2 bases, with 9 bases between. This CDR3 is built from 12 residues. CDR1 and CDR2 from the germline V gene are MDHEN and SYDVKM. The CDR3 is CASSAQNYGYTF. The CDR3 DNA follows: TGTGCCAGCTCAGCTCAAAACTATGGCTACACCTTC.

The chain combines TRBV30 with TRBJ2-3; D may match TRBD1 or TRBD2 (5 bases each). V was clipped by 0 bases and J by 4 bases, with 11 bases between them. The germline CDR1 and CDR2 sequences are GTSNPN and SVGIG (reference sequence). CDR3 length: 14 residues. The CDR3 DNA reads TGTGCCTGGAGTGTAGGCCTGGGGGCAGATACGCAGTATTTT. Protein product: CAWSVGLGADTQYF.

This clonotype was recorded many times. The chain employs TRBV7-9 and TRBJ2-5; D may be TRBD2 (6 bases). Trimming removed 4 bases from V and 10 bases from J, with 19 bases in between. CDR1 and CDR2 (germline): SEHNR, FQNEAQ (reference sequence). CDR3 length: 14 residues. CDR3 in amino acids: CASSSGTAFGGQYF. CDR3 coding DNA: TGTGCCAGCAGCTCAGGGACTGCCTTCGGGGGCCAGTACTTC.

In its sample, this clonotype was seen a few times. This chain links TRBV6-6 with TRBJ2-5, with D perhaps matching TRBD1 (6 bases). V shed 1 base and J shed 5 bases, with 14 bases lying between them. The germline CDR1 and CDR2 sequences are MNHNY and SVGAGI (reference sequence). This CDR3 comprises 15 residues. The CDR3 sequence: CASSYYRDKEETQYF. The DNA of the CDR3 is TGTGCCAGCAGTTACTACCGGGACAAGGAGGAGACCCAGTACTTC.

The J gene is TRBJ1-2, the V gene TRBV7-9; perhaps TRBD1 as D (5 bases). The CDR3 is made up of 12 amino acids. Trimming shortened V by 5 bases and J by 8 bases, and 12 bases separated the two germline ends. Germline values: CDR1 SEHNR, CDR2 FQNEAQ (reference sequence). In DNA, the CDR3 is TGTGCCAGCAGCAGGGACCAGGGAGGCTACACCTTC. Amino acid sequence: CASSRDQGGYTF.

This clonotype turned up a few times. This chain links TRBV28 with TRBJ2-1; D remains unclear. Trimming pared 7 bases from V and 3 bases from J, leaving 7 bases between. Germline V CDR1 and CDR2: MDHEN, SYDVKM. This CDR3 has 12 amino acids. This CDR3 is CASKPLYNEQFF. CDR3 nucleotides: TGTGCCAGCAAACCCCTCTACAATGAGCAGTTCTTC.

V is TRBV11-2 and J is TRBJ2-1; perhaps TRBD2 as D (7 bases). The CDR3 is made up of 17 amino acids. Germline CDR1 reads SGHAT; CDR2 reads FQNNGV. V was clipped by 4 bases and J by 9 bases, with 25 bases between them. In nucleotides, the CDR3 is TGTGCCAGCAGCTCCCCTAAGGGGGGAGGGCGGTTTTTTGAGCAGTTCTTC. Its translation is CASSSPKGGGRFFEQFF.

This clonotype has a count of ten or more. The chain combines TRBV13 with TRBJ1-1; 8 positions agree with TRBD1. Germline assignment: CDR1 PRHDT and CDR2 FYEKMQ (reference sequence). V lost 7 bases and J lost 2; bases outside the gene matches: 15. The CDR3 totals 17 residues. CDR3 DNA: TGTGCCAGCAACAGGGGGGGGGCCACCTTGGTTAACACTGAAGCTTTCTTT. This translates into CASNRGGATLVNTEAFF.

At least ten counts were recorded for this clonotype. The chain links TRBV6-2 or TRBV6-3 to TRBJ1-2; D possibly corresponds to TRBD1 (6 bases). The CDR3 extends over 16 amino acids. Germline loops: CDR1 MNHEY, CDR2 SVGEGT. Trimming stripped 2 bases from V and 4 bases from J, with 17 bases between. The CDR3 here is CASSYPGTPAGYGYTF. The CDR3 DNA is TGTGCCAGCAGTTACCCTGGGACACCCGCGGGCTATGGCTACACCTTC.

V gene TRBV30 combines with J gene TRBJ2-2; 7 nucleotides match TRBD2. Germline V gene data show CDR1 as GTSNPN and CDR2 as SVGIG (reference sequence). This CDR3 is 15 amino acids long. V lost 0 bases to trimming and J lost 6 bases; unmatched junction nucleotides: 7. This CDR3 is CAWSVIGGRAGELFF. As DNA, the CDR3 is TGTGCCTGGAGTGTAATAGGCGGGAGAGCCGGGGAGCTGTTTTTT.

The chain employs TRBV6-5 and TRBJ2-7; D possibly corresponds to TRBD1 (5 bases). The CDR3 is 14 residues long. CDR1 is MNHEY, CDR2 SVGAGI, per germline. The germline V and J ends were trimmed by 6 bases and 8 bases, with 20 bases remaining between them. CDR3 DNA sequence: TGTGCCAGCAGGATACAGGAGCACCTACGAAAGCAGTACTTC. Its translation: CASRIQEHLRKQYF.

This clonotype was seen ten or more times. The chain links TRBV11-2 to TRBJ1-1; D not resolved. The V and J ends lost 1 base and 2 bases respectively, with 5 bases between them. Germline V gene sequence: CDR1 SGHAT, CDR2 FQNNGV. CDR3 size: 13 residues. The CDR3 sequence is CASSLVLNTEAFF. DNA of the CDR3: TGTGCCAGCAGCTTAGTTCTTAACACTGAAGCTTTCTTT.